This TCR beta chain was obtained from a study of blood T cells in healthy people across ages (dated by TCRdb to about 2015). General notes on the study: In model experiments, template switching captured roughly one uniquely barcoded TCR beta cDNA molecule for every two T cells. The donors were divided into four age groups: young (average around 16 years), middle-aged (about 39), aged (about 60) and long-lived (nearly 85). The study measured age-related changes in TCR beta repertoire diversity using deep sequencing normalized with unique cDNA molecular identifiers. Using the same blood draw, the study looked at two additional independent replicas of 1 million unique cDNA reads for two donors, one aged 18 to 29 and the other aged 80 or older.

Donors were 30 to 45 systemically healthy Caucasian individuals from Russia aged roughly 6 to 95 years. Each donor gave about 10 milliliters of peripheral blood, drawn into EDTA-treated Vacutainer tubes. Ficoll-Paque density-gradient centrifugation was used to isolate PBMCs, with at least 6.5 million obtained per sample. Trizol reagent was used to extract total RNA from the PBMCs, yielding at least 5 micrograms per sample. Naive CD45RAhigh/CD27high T cell percentages were measured by flow cytometry on a PBMC aliquot from every donor. Results the study describes overall, beyond this receptor: Conclusive comparison of naive and antigen-experienced compartments was prevented by the profiling of bulk unsorted PBMCs. Because the CMV infection status of the donors was unknown, age-related changes in expanded clonotypes may potentially have been confounded. Observed TCR beta diversity per million T cells fell roughly linearly with age, and a significant reduction was already apparent by age around 36. Estimates of total diversity based on one million sequenced T cells were considered lower bounds and underestimates. Observed TCR beta diversity correlated strongly with the percentage of naive T cells measured by flow cytometry. The long-lived group showed more naive CD4+ T cells, fewer expanded clones and increased TCR diversity than the aged group, suggesting age selection.

Comments on this clonotype: The specificity of this receptor is unknown. Base quality data are lacking; no much larger clone is found one base away.

Library preparation employed 5' RACE. The run used an Illumina HiSeq 2500. A second PCR of roughly 6 to 12 cycles was performed with a sample-barcoded 5' primer and a J-beta primer mix. Each TCR beta cDNA molecule received a unique molecular identifier from a template-switch 5' adaptor carrying 12 random nucleotides. Each sample yielded at least 2.5 million CDR3-containing paired-end reads. First-strand cDNA was synthesized from all RNA with the Mint cDNA synthesis kit, primed by a TRBC-specific oligonucleotide. Following uracil-DNA glycosylase treatment, a first 18-cycle PCR with universal primers M1SS and BC2_uni_R was performed on all cDNA. Concerning the study's data processing: Each sample was normalized by randomly selecting 1 million high-quality reads, each carrying a distinct molecular identifier. Reads sharing molecular identifiers were discarded rather than binned into consensus sequences. MiTCR, run with a Q25 quality threshold and the strictest error-elimination algorithm, handled CDR3 identification, clonotype clustering and error correction. Lower-bound total TCR beta diversity was estimated with a nonparametric unseen species model using Euler transformation. TCRdb cleaned the public reads at Q25 with fastp, built clones with MiXCR and kept in-frame beta chains. Duplicate CDR3 protein sequences are folded into a single record with the most common DNA and genes. In this record, the V and J calls reflect TCRdb's handling and not the investigators' own analysis. The table for this sample lists roughly 550,000 distinct CDR3 sequences; around 24% of them were counted only once. The ten most abundant clones make up roughly 9% of the sample.

These same data were also listed under a study on T cells of mothers and their children. The second paper states: Nine systemically healthy Caucasian individuals served as donors, namely three mothers together with their six children. cDNA synthesis consumed the entire amount of extracted RNA, loaded at approximately 1.6 ug RNA in each 15 ul reaction. Sample barcodes and 2-4 random nucleotides were added via the M1S primer in the second PCR. Over 10 million TCR beta CDR3 reads came from each mother, compared with around 3 million reads from each child. Thymic selection similarly shapes TCR recombination output in related and unrelated pairs, with minor effect from inherited differences. Normalized repertoire overlap was always slightly but never significantly higher in related than unrelated mother-child pairs. No persistent microchimeric T cell clones were found, with a detection sensitivity of approximately 95 clones per million clonotypes. To look for features that set related mother-child pairs apart from unrelated individuals, the researchers ran deep NGS to compare the TCR beta repertoires of mothers and children. The mean age was about 38 +/- 4 years for the mothers and approximately 11 +/- 4 years for the children. After adapter ligation was performed with NEBNext reagents, the libraries were sequenced on an Illumina HiSeq 2000 with 100+100 nt paired-end reads. To avoid cross-contamination, the mother libraries and the child libraries were prepared a month apart and sequenced in separate runs. For each donor, somewhere between about 450,000 and 2,200,000 distinct TCR beta clonotypes were identified. Naive TCR beta clonotypes were estimated from low-frequency clonotypes matched to each donor's FACS-determined naive share, without sorting.

The clonotype was recovered from a boy between 10 and 17 years old in good health. The sample was blood.

The CDR3 region has the sequence CASSQETDYNSPLHF. The DNA sequence is as follows: TGTGCCAGCAGCCAAGAGACGGACTATAATTCACCCCTCCACTTT. The chain links TRBV4-2 with TRBJ1-6, with the identity of the D gene unclear. CDR1 and CDR2 were assigned from the germline V gene as LGHNA and YNFKEQ. The V end loses 0 bases and the J end loses 3 bases, and a stretch of 6 bases separates them. The CDR3 sequence holds 15 residues, the cysteine and phenylalanine included. The retained sequence is limited to the CDR3, 45 bases, with the frame set at the first base.